The 27 T cell receptor beta chains presented below share a single source sample, sequenced in a study of long-term antiretroviral therapy in people with HIV. Sequencing relied on immunoSEQ assay v3.0, run at survey level. Profiling relied on immunoSEQ multiplex PCR, and the TCRdb table lists in-frame clones only, not all of them. The table includes under 45,000 clones, roughly 80% detected once. Sequences were derived from unsorted PBMCs, sampled 3.4 years after starting antiretroviral therapy. These TCRs come from a man younger than 40 with HIV.

The chain links TRBV6-1 to TRBJ2-1; D is uncertain. Germline V gene sequence: CDR1 MNHNS, CDR2 SASEGT. The CDR3 contains 13 residues. V lost 8 bases to trimming and J lost 4 bases, with 12 bases between them. This chain's CDR3 is CASPGRTYNEQFF. For the CDR3, the DNA is TGTGCCAGCCCCGGACGTACTTACAATGAGCAGTTCTTC.

The chain links TRBV11-2 to TRBJ2-3; possibly TRBD2 for D (5 bases). The CDR3 extends over 13 amino acids. V lost 7 bases, J lost 5 bases, and 13 bases lay in between. The germline CDR1 and CDR2 sequences are SGHAT and FQNNGV. The CDR3 DNA is TGTGCCAGCACCACGAGGCGGGTAGATACGCAGTATTTT. Its translation: CASTTRRVDTQYF.

The J gene is TRBJ2-1, the V gene TRBV6-5; 7 positions match TRBD2. V dropped 0 bases and J dropped 5; count of bases not matched to a gene: 7. The CDR3 sequence is 16 residues long. Germline V gives CDR1 MNHEY, CDR2 SVGAGI. This CDR3 is CASSYSVLADNNEQFF. Here the CDR3 DNA reads TGTGCCAGCAGTTACTCGGTCCTAGCGGATAACAATGAGCAGTTCTTC.

The chain combines TRBV19 with TRBJ2-7; D call uncertain. Between the trimmed V and J ends, which lost 3 bases and 5 bases, there was a span of 17 bases. The CDR3 runs to 15 residues. Germline V gene sequence: CDR1 LNHDA, CDR2 SQIVND (reference sequence). CDR3 in DNA: TGTGCCAGTAGTATGTGGTACGAGCCAACTAACGAGCAGTACTTC. Translation gives CASSMWYEPTNEQYF.

The chain combines TRBV27 with TRBJ2-1; 10 nucleotides agree with TRBD2. This CDR3 has 15 amino acids. V lost 3 bases to trimming and J lost 3 bases; unmatched junction nucleotides: 2. From germline, CDR1 is MNHEY and CDR2 SMNVEV (reference sequence). The CDR3 reads CASSLGLALYNEQFF. The CDR3 nucleotides are TGTGCCAGCAGTTTGGGACTAGCGCTCTACAATGAGCAGTTCTTC.

This clone appeared a single time. This sequence joins TRBV2 and TRBJ1-4; tentative D call: TRBD1 (5 bases). CDR1 is SNHLY, CDR2 FYNNEI, per germline. The CDR3 is 17 residues long. The V and J ends lost 3 bases and 4 bases respectively, with 18 bases between them. CDR3 protein: CASSDRGARTVNEKLFF. In DNA form, the CDR3 reads TGTGCCAGCAGTGATAGAGGGGCTCGTACAGTTAATGAAAAACTGTTTTTT.

The chain is built from TRBV6-5 and TRBJ2-7, with D tentatively TRBD2 (6 bases). The germline V gene has CDR1 MNHEY and CDR2 SVGAGI. The V and J ends lost 10 bases and 2 bases respectively, with 12 bases between them. This CDR3 is built from 12 residues. CDR3 sequence reads: CATREPPYEQYF. The CDR3 DNA is TGTGCCACCCGGGAGCCGCCCTACGAGCAGTACTTC.

This clone was recorded once. CDR3 coding DNA: TGTGCCAGCAGTTTAGGAGGAGTTAACTATGGCTACACCTTC. Its translation is CASSLGGVNYGYTF. The chain recombines TRBV28 with TRBJ1-2; D gene ambiguous. The germline V gene encodes CDR1 MDHEN and CDR2 SYDVKM. The germline V and J ends were trimmed by 2 bases and 1 base, with 8 bases remaining between them. The CDR3 runs 14 residues.

The V gene is TRBV7-6, the J gene TRBJ2-2; perhaps TRBD2 as D (6 bases). Germline-derived CDR1 and CDR2 are SGHVS and FNYEAQ. The ends were cut back, 3 bases at V and 4 bases at J, with 18 bases in the middle. The CDR3 has 17 residues. CDR3 sequence (DNA): TGTGCCAGCAGCTTGGCGGGGCCAGGAGGCAGCACCGGGGAGCTGTTTTTT. Its translation is CASSLAGPGGSTGELFF.

J is TRBJ1-1 and V is TRBV4-3; no clear D gene. With 5 bases removed from V and 6 bases from J, the gap between germline ends came to 13 bases. This CDR3 has 13 residues. Germline values: CDR1 LGHNA, CDR2 YSLEER. The CDR3 loop reads CASSAGSSSEAFF. CDR3 sequence (DNA): TGCGCCAGCAGCGCCGGGAGTTCATCTGAAGCTTTCTTT.

The chain combines TRBV5-4 with TRBJ2-7; D may be TRBD1 or TRBD2 (5 bases each). From germline, CDR1 is SGHNT and CDR2 YYREEE (reference sequence). V gave up 4 bases and J gave up 2 bases, with 19 bases separating them. The CDR3 runs 16 residues. The CDR3 here is CASSRQQSRETYEQYF. The CDR3 nucleotides are TGTGCCAGCAGCAGACAGCAGTCCAGGGAGACCTACGAGCAGTACTTC.

V is TRBV27 and J is TRBJ2-2, with a weak D call TRBD1 (5 bases). The CDR3 is made up of 13 amino acids. Germline assignment: CDR1 MNHEY and CDR2 SMNVEV (reference sequence). V lost 10 bases, J lost 3 bases, and 12 bases lay in between. The CDR3 is CATSGSHTGELFF. The CDR3 nucleotides read TGTGCCACTTCAGGGTCACACACCGGGGAGCTGTTTTTT.

The chain carries TRBV28 and TRBJ2-3, with 9 bases matching TRBD2. V shed 5 bases, J shed 3 bases, and the junction held 3 bases outside the gene matches. The CDR3 has 14 residues. Germline CDR1 MDHEN, CDR2 SYDVKM. Here the CDR3 reads CASSLSGRTDTQYF. The CDR3 nucleotides are TGTGCCAGCAGTCTTAGCGGGAGAACAGATACGCAGTATTTT.

V and J are TRBV29-1 and TRBJ2-6; 8 bases fit TRBD1. Germline trimming cut 4 bases from V and 4 bases from J; bases unmatched to any gene: 6. This CDR3 is built from 15 residues. Germline V gene data show CDR1 as SQVTM and CDR2 as ANQGSEA. The CDR3 nucleotides read TGCAGCGTTGTGGGGACAGGATTAGGGGCCAACGTCCTGACTTTC. As protein: CSVVGTGLGANVLTF. Looking up the rest from reference TRBV29-1 and TRBJ2-6 gives the full variable domain: SAVISQKPSRDICQRGTSLTIQCQVDSQVTMMFWYRQQPGQSLTLIATANQGSEATYESGFVIDKFPISRPNLTFSTLTVSNMSPEDSSIYLCSVVGTGLGANVLTFGAGSRLTVL.

CDR3 nucleotides: TGTGCCAGCAGCATAAGCGGGAGTCAGAACATTCAGTACTTC. Its translation is CASSISGSQNIQYF. The chain combines TRBV9 with TRBJ2-4; TRBD2 matches 8 bases. The CDR3 runs to 14 residues. After removal of 4 bases from V and 7 bases from J, the junction contained 7 bases not matched to a gene. Germline loops: CDR1 SGDLS, CDR2 YYNGEE.

The V call is TRBV5-1, the J call TRBJ2-7; 7 bases are shared with TRBD2. With V trimmed by 2 bases and J by 4 bases, 12 bases remained unmatched. The CDR3 sequence is 16 residues long. Germline V lookup: CDR1 SGHRS, CDR2 YFSETQ. The chain's CDR3 is CASSFRISGTSYEQYF. The CDR3 region has the DNA TGCGCCAGCAGCTTTCGGATAAGCGGGACGTCGTACGAGCAGTACTTC. The variable domain in full, completed from reference TRBV5-1 and TRBJ2-7, reads KAGVTQTPRYLIKTRGQQVTLSCSPISGHRSVSWYQQTPGQGLQFLFEYFSETQRNKGNFPGRFSGRQFSNSRSEMNVSTLELGDSALYLCASSFRISGTSYEQYFGPGTRLTVT.

CDR3 amino acids: CSVPETANYGYTF. In nucleotides, the CDR3 is TGCAGCGTCCCGGAGACAGCTAACTATGGCTACACCTTC. The rearrangement links TRBV29-1 to TRBJ1-2; perhaps TRBD1 as D (5 bases). Trimming took off 6 bases at V and 0 bases at J, with 11 bases between the two ends. The CDR3 has 13 residues. The germline V gene encodes CDR1 SQVTM and CDR2 ANQGSEA.

The CDR3 spells CASSRGGDEQYF. In nucleotides, the CDR3 is TGTGCCAGCAGCAGGGGGGGGGACGAGCAGTACTTC. The rearrangement joins TRBV7-9 to TRBJ2-7, with D maybe TRBD2 (7 bases). Per germline, CDR1 SEHNR and CDR2 FQNEAQ (reference sequence). Trimming took off 5 bases at V and 5 bases at J, with 10 bases between the two ends. This CDR3 region has 12 residues.

V is TRBV30 and J is TRBJ2-1, with D unresolved. The V gene's germline CDR1 is GTSNPN and CDR2 SVGIG (reference sequence). Between the trimmed V and J ends, which lost 4 bases and 11 bases, there was a span of 15 bases. The CDR3 is 12 residues long. CDR3 DNA: TGTGCCTGGACCCCCCTAGGGCAGAAGCAGTTCTTC. Protein sequence: CAWTPLGQKQFF.

The chain is built from TRBV9 and TRBJ2-7; weak D call: TRBD1 (6 bases). Per germline, CDR1 SGDLS and CDR2 YYNGEE. The CDR3 consists of 15 residues. Trimming left V 3 bases short and J 5 bases short, with 18 bases between. CDR3 coding DNA: TGTGCCAGCAGCGCTGAGGATTATAAGGGGGACGAGCAGTACTTC. This codes for CASSAEDYKGDEQYF.

The rearrangement joins TRBV28 to TRBJ2-3; 7 bases line up with TRBD2. The CDR3 has 17 amino acids. The germline V gene encodes CDR1 MDHEN and CDR2 SYDVKM. Trimming removed 3 bases from V and 4 bases from J; junction bases left unmatched: 13. CDR3 sequence reads: CASSFRAAGVVADTQYF. DNA of the CDR3: TGTGCCAGCAGTTTCCGGGCGGCGGGAGTTGTGGCAGATACGCAGTATTTT.

Only one count was recorded for this clone. CDR3 protein: CASRPGGPIYEQYF. CDR3 DNA sequence: TGTGCCAGCAGACCGGGAGGGCCTATATACGAGCAGTACTTC. V is TRBV7-2 and J is TRBJ2-7; TRBD2 matches 8 bases. Germline CDR1 is SGHTA and CDR2 is FQGNSA. The CDR3 is 14 residues long. V gave up 6 bases and J gave up 4 bases; unmatched junction bases: 8.

The rearrangement uses TRBV7-9 and TRBJ1-4; D is unresolved. Deletions cut 1 base from V and 15 bases from J, with 12 bases between. The CDR3 is made up of 12 amino acids. Germline V CDR1 and CDR2: SEHNR, FQNEAQ (reference sequence). The CDR3 DNA reads TGTGCCAGCAGCTTAGGGGGAGATTTGGTGTTTTTT. It is translated as CASSLGGDLVFF.

The chain employs TRBV28 and TRBJ1-3; the D gene is possibly TRBD1 (5 bases). The germline V and J ends were trimmed by 5 bases and 0 bases, with 11 bases remaining between them. Germline V gene sequence: CDR1 MDHEN, CDR2 SYDVKM. The CDR3 runs 15 residues. CDR3 DNA: TGTGCCAGCAGTCGCGGACAAAGCTCTGGAAACACCATATATTTT. It codes for CASSRGQSSGNTIYF.

CDR3 loop: CASSERGQGYNEQFF. The CDR3 nucleotides read TGTGCCAGCAGTGAGAGAGGGCAGGGGTACAATGAGCAGTTCTTC. This chain links TRBV2 with TRBJ2-1; weak D call: TRBD1 (6 bases). CDR1 and CDR2 (germline): SNHLY, FYNNEI. CDR3 length: 15 amino acids. Trimming removed 3 bases at V and 4 bases at J, with 13 bases between.

The chain links TRBV19 to TRBJ1-5; no reliable D call. The CDR3 contains 14 residues. Looked up from germline, CDR1 is LNHDA and CDR2 is SQIVND (reference sequence). Trimming removed 7 bases at V and 1 base at J, with 11 bases between. CDR3: CASKELLSNQPQHF. In DNA, the CDR3 is TGTGCCAGTAAGGAGTTGTTGAGCAATCAGCCCCAGCATTTT. Variable domain in full (rest from reference TRBV19 and TRBJ1-5): DGGITQSPKYLFRKEGQNVTLSCEQNLNHDAMYWYRQDPGQGLRLIYYSQIVNDFQKGDIAEGYSVSREKKESFPLTVTSAQKNPTAFYLCASKELLSNQPQHFGDGTRLSIL.

The chain couples TRBV18 to TRBJ2-5, with 9 nucleotides matching TRBD1. Germline V gives CDR1 KGHSH, CDR2 LQKENI. V shed 0 bases, J shed 1 base, and the junction held 6 bases outside the gene matches. The CDR3 extends over 17 amino acids. The CDR3 spells CASSPPWGQGTQETQYF. CDR3 in DNA: TGTGCCAGCTCACCACCGTGGGGACAGGGTACCCAAGAGACCCAGTACTTC.